What follows are 7 T cell receptor beta chains derived from one specimen sequenced in a study of blood T cell repertoires in COVID-19. Only in-frame clones appear in the TCRdb table, and some are missing; sequencing was by immunoSEQ multiplex PCR. The sample lists 80,000 to 90,000 clones, roughly 90% occurring once. The sample taken for sequencing was peripheral blood. The receptors here all came from a man older than 75 with active or convalescent COVID-19.

The chain employs TRBV12-5 and TRBJ2-5; D may be TRBD1 (6 bases). Between the trimmed V and J ends, which lost 3 bases and 1 base, there was a span of 9 bases. This CDR3 has 14 residues. Germline lookup yields CDR1 LGHNT and CDR2 FRNRAP. CDR3 protein: CASGFGGVQETQYF. The CDR3 region has the DNA TGTGCTAGTGGTTTTGGGGGCGTCCAAGAGACCCAGTACTTC.

The V call is TRBV5-8, the J call TRBJ2-7; a possible D gene is TRBD1 (5 bases). Germline CDR1 and CDR2: SGHTS and YDEGEE. Trimming stripped 1 base from V and 0 bases from J, with 8 bases between. This CDR3 contains 14 residues. The CDR3: CASSLSQGSYEQYF. The DNA for the CDR3 is TGTGCCAGCAGCTTGAGCCAGGGCTCCTACGAGCAGTACTTC.

V usage is TRBV9 and J usage is TRBJ1-3; no firm D call. V gave up 2 bases and J gave up 0 bases, with 15 bases separating them. This CDR3 comprises 17 residues. Germline V gene sequence: CDR1 SGDLS, CDR2 YYNGEE. Here the CDR3 reads CASSVEAASFSGNTIYF. Here the CDR3 DNA reads TGTGCCAGCAGCGTGGAGGCTGCCTCTTTCTCTGGAAACACCATATATTTT.

This clone came up a few times. The CDR3 nucleotides are TGTGCCACCAGCAAGGACAGGGAAAACACCGGGGAGCTGTTTTTT. Its protein is CATSKDRENTGELFF. The chain links TRBV15 to TRBJ2-2; 8 bases line up with TRBD1. The V gene end was trimmed by 4 bases and the J gene end by 2 bases; junction bases not matched to a gene: 3. This CDR3 has 15 residues. Germline CDR1 is LNHNV and CDR2 is YYDKDF (reference sequence).

The V call is TRBV7-3, the J call TRBJ2-3, with TRBD2 matching over 8 bases. Germline V gives CDR1 SGHTA, CDR2 FQGTGA. This CDR3 spans 16 amino acids. Trimming at V came to 4 bases and at J to 2 bases, leaving 8 bases not matched to a gene. The CDR3 DNA reads as TGTGCCAGCAGCTCGCCGGGACTAGGGTTCACAGATACGCAGTATTTT. Its translation is CASSSPGLGFTDTQYF.

This chain uses TRBV7-3 with TRBJ1-2; 11 bases align to TRBD1. Germline V CDR1 and CDR2: SGHTA, FQGTGA. With 5 bases clipped from V and 8 bases from J, the junction kept 7 bases outside the gene matches. The CDR3 loop spans 14 amino acids. The chain's CDR3 is CASSPTGQGGGYTF. The CDR3 nucleotides are TGTGCCAGCAGCCCGACGGGACAGGGGGGAGGCTACACCTTC.

The chain recombines TRBV6-6 with TRBJ2-7; unclear D gene. The CDR3 sequence is 12 residues long. The V gene's germline CDR1 is MNHNY and CDR2 SVGAGI (reference sequence). Trimming left V 0 bases short and J 7 bases short, with 7 bases between. The DNA of the CDR3 is TGTGCCAGCAGTTACTCGTCCGGGGAGCAGTACTTC. Its protein is CASSYSSGEQYF.